The clone carrying this T cell receptor beta chain was counted many times. The data stem from a study of spatial heterogeneity in lung cancer. Time point indicated: sample taken at primary tumor resection. Whole RNA obtained from tumor, nontumor lung or frozen PBMC underwent sequencing without sorting. This CDR3 region has 14 residues. CDR1 is MNHEY and CDR2 is SMNVEV in the germline V gene (reference sequence). V lost 4 bases to trimming and J lost 5 bases; unmatched junction nucleotides: 2. One entry per CDR3 protein, called by TCRdb with MiXCR from the 5' RACE reads. The table lists tens of thousands of distinct CDR3 sequences, around 12% of them singletons.

This TCR was recovered from a male donor with early-stage non-small cell lung cancer. Specimen: PBMCs, collected at surgery. This chain connects TRBV27 to TRBJ2-5; 12 nucleotides match TRBD2. CDR3 sequence: CASSSGTSGETQYF. The CDR3 nucleotides are TGTGCCAGCAGTTCCGGGACTAGCGGGGAGACCCAGTACTTC.